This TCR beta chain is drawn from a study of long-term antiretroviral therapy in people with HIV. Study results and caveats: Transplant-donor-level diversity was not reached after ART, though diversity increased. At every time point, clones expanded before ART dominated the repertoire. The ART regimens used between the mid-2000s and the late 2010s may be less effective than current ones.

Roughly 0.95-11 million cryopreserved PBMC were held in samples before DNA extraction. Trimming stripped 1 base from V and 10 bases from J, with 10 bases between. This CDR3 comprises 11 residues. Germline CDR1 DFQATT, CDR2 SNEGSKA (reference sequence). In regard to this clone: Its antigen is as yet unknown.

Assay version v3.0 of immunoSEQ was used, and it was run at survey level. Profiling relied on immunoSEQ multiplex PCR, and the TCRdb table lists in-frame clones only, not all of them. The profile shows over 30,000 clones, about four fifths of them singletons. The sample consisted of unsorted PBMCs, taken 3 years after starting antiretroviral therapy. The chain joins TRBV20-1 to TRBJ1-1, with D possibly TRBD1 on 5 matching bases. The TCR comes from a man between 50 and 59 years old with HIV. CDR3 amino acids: CSARADGGAFF. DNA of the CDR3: TGCAGTGCTAGAGCTGATGGGGGAGCTTTCTTT.